The sequence of this TCR beta chain was determined in a study of blood T cells in healthy people across ages. Points from the study as a whole: Naive T cell percentage strongly correlated with TCR beta diversity.

Germline CDR1 SGHDN, CDR2 FVKESK. V shed 4 bases and J 9 bases; nucleotides not matched to a gene: 7. This CDR3 is 16 amino acids long. This clonotype showed up just a few times. Its target is not known. A second PCR of 7 to 11 cycles used a sample-barcoded 5' primer and a J-beta primer mix. TCRdb re-derived calls from the 5' RACE reads in MiXCR, one entry per CDR3 protein. The top ten hold about an eighth of the sample, which has some 900,000 distinct CDR3 sequences, around 49% seen once. The material sequenced was blood. The sequence came from a young man in good health. This chain uses TRBV14 with TRBJ2-1; TRBD2 matches 15 bases. In DNA, the CDR3 is TGTGCCAGCAGCCTCCGGACTAGCGGGGGGGCCGGTGAGCAGTTCTTC. Translated: CASSLRTSGGAGEQFF.